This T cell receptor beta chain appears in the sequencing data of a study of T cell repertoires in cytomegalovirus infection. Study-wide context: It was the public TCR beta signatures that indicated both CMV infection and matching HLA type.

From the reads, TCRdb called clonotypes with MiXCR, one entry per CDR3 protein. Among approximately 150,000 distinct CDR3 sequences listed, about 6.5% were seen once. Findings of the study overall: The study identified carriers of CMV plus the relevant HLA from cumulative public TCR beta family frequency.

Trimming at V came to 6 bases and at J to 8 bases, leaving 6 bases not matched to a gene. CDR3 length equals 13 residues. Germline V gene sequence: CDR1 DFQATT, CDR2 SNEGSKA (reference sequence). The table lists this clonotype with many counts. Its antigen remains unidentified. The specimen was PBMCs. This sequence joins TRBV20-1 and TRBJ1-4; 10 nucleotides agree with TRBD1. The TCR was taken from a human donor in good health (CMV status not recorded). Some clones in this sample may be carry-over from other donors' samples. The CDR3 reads CSAMTGGEEKLFF. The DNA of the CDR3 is TGCAGTGCCATGACAGGGGGCGAAGAAAAACTGTTTTTT.